The subject of this entry is one TCR beta chain. The sample belongs to a study of blood T cell repertoires in COVID-19. This CDR3 contains 14 residues. CDR1 is LNHDA, CDR2 SQIVND, per germline (reference sequence). J lost 7 bases, V lost 7 bases, and 10 bases had no gene match. TCRdb keeps only in-frame clones here, not all; method: immunoSEQ multiplex PCR. The sample shows some 87,000 clones, less than 85% of them seen only once. The TCR sequence derives from a human donor in a cohort sampled during active COVID-19. The rearrangement joins TRBV19 to TRBJ1-2; 9 positions agree with TRBD1. Sequenced input: peripheral blood. This CDR3 reads CASIQGTGYFGYTF. The CDR3 nucleotides read TGTGCCAGTATTCAAGGGACAGGGTATTTTGGCTACACCTTC.